This paragraph reports one TCR beta chain. Its specificity is not known. CD8 cells regarded as naive lacked CD45RO, were positively chosen for CCR7, and omitted terminally differentiated effector memory CD45RA+ cells. The protocol was immunoSEQ multiplex PCR, while the TCRdb copy is restricted to in-frame clones and leaves out a portion. Of fewer than 1 million clones listed, approximately 96% are singletons. Germline CDR1 is MNHNS and CDR2 is SASEGT. V was pared by 3 bases and J by 0 bases, with 9 bases between. CDR3 size: 15 residues. This sample was taken from a study of shared clonotypes between healthy human individuals. General study points: Incompleteness in sorted-subset sequencing, despite large depth, was shown by rarefaction.

The TCR originated in a man aged 25-45 years in good health. Sequencing used naive CD8+ T cells sorted from blood. The chain couples TRBV6-1 to TRBJ1-5; no firm D call. CDR3 nucleotides: TGTGCCAGCAGTGACAGGACGGATAGCAATCAGCCCCAGCATTTT. It is translated as CASSDRTDSNQPQHF.